The rows below give T cell receptor beta chains drawn from one sample of a study of shared clonotypes between healthy human individuals. Using immunoSEQ multiplex PCR, the repertoire was profiled, and TCRdb retains in-frame clones only, with some absent. The sample includes millions of clones, just over 90% seen only once; the top ten take 1.7%. Sequenced material: naive CD8+ T cells from PBMCs. The receptors derive from a man aged 18 to 30 in good health. Some clones in this sample may be carry-over from other donors' samples. Both conserved end residues are part of each CDR3. The order of the fields is V gene, D gene, J gene, clone size, CDR3 protein, CDR3 DNA. The D gene is left open where the match is weak. Part of the rows lack a size; the others show once, few, many or a class for expanded clones.

v_gene: TRBV6-5; d_gene: .; j_gene: TRBJ2-1; abundance: .; CDR3aa: CASSSASPNYNEQFF; CDR3nt: TGTGCCAGCAGTTCGGCTTCCCCTAACTACAATGAGCAGTTCTTC
v_gene: TRBV5-6; d_gene: .; j_gene: TRBJ1-1; abundance: .; CDR3aa: CASSLLGGGGPEAFF; CDR3nt: TGTGCCAGCAGCTTGCTAGGCGGCGGGGGGCCTGAAGCTTTCTTT
v_gene: TRBV28; d_gene: .; j_gene: TRBJ1-2; abundance: .; CDR3aa: CASSLSRVDYGYTF; CDR3nt: TGTGCCAGCAGTTTATCAAGGGTGGACTATGGCTACACCTTC
v_gene: TRBV7-2; d_gene: .; j_gene: TRBJ1-2; abundance: .; CDR3aa: CASSLGVGRVGGYTF; CDR3nt: TGTGCCAGCAGCTTGGGTGTAGGCAGGGTGGGAGGCTACACCTTC
v_gene: TRBV9; d_gene: .; j_gene: TRBJ2-2; abundance: .; CDR3aa: CASSVARTGELFF; CDR3nt: TGTGCCAGCAGCGTAGCTAGGACCGGGGAGCTGTTTTTT
v_gene: TRBV28; d_gene: TRBD2; j_gene: TRBJ2-1; abundance: once; CDR3aa: CASSQHWTSGGNEQFF; CDR3nt: TGTGCCAGCAGCCAGCACTGGACTAGCGGGGGCAATGAGCAGTTCTTC
v_gene: TRBV29-1; d_gene: TRBD2; j_gene: TRBJ2-1; abundance: .; CDR3aa: CSVGTSGNEQFF; CDR3nt: TGCAGCGTCGGGACTAGCGGGAATGAGCAGTTCTTC
v_gene: TRBV2; d_gene: .; j_gene: TRBJ1-6; abundance: .; CDR3aa: CASSPGRYNSPLHF; CDR3nt: TGTGCCAGCAGTCCCGGCCGTTATAATTCACCCCTCCACTTT
v_gene: TRBV4-1; d_gene: .; j_gene: TRBJ1-5; abundance: .; CDR3aa: CASSHGNQPQHF; CDR3nt: TGCGCCAGCAGCCACGGCAATCAGCCCCAGCATTTT
v_gene: TRBV6-5; d_gene: TRBD2; j_gene: TRBJ2-5; abundance: .; CDR3aa: CASNSGRLQETQYF; CDR3nt: TGTGCCAGCAATAGCGGGAGGCTCCAAGAGACCCAGTACTTC
v_gene: TRBV7-9; d_gene: .; j_gene: TRBJ1-5; abundance: .; CDR3aa: CASSFPNQPQHF; CDR3nt: TGTGCCAGCAGCTTCCCGAATCAGCCCCAGCATTTT
v_gene: TRBV28; d_gene: .; j_gene: TRBJ2-3; abundance: .; CDR3aa: CASSLRQPPDTQYF; CDR3nt: TGTGCCAGCAGTTTACGACAGCCGCCGGATACGCAGTATTTT
v_gene: TRBV19; d_gene: .; j_gene: TRBJ2-3; abundance: .; CDR3aa: CASSTLPGSTDTQYF; CDR3nt: TGTGCCAGTAGTACCCTCCCGGGGAGCACAGATACGCAGTATTTT
v_gene: TRBV7-2; d_gene: TRBD2; j_gene: TRBJ2-7; abundance: .; CDR3aa: CASSSTAGGPGYEQYF; CDR3nt: TGTGCCAGCAGCTCTACAGCGGGAGGGCCTGGGTACGAGCAGTACTTC
v_gene: TRBV19; d_gene: .; j_gene: TRBJ2-1; abundance: .; CDR3aa: CASSMYGDNEQFF; CDR3nt: TGTGCCAGTAGTATGTACGGCGACAATGAGCAGTTCTTC
v_gene: TRBV19; d_gene: TRBD1; j_gene: TRBJ1-5; abundance: .; CDR3aa: CASSLRTGGDQPQHF; CDR3nt: TGTGCCAGTAGTCTAAGGACAGGGGGCGACCAGCCCCAGCATTTT
v_gene: TRBV5-1; d_gene: .; j_gene: TRBJ2-1; abundance: .; CDR3aa: CASSLAENEQFF; CDR3nt: TGCGCCAGCAGCTTGGCTGAAAATGAGCAGTTCTTC
v_gene: TRBV25-1; d_gene: .; j_gene: TRBJ2-5; abundance: .; CDR3aa: CASLGARETQYF; CDR3nt: TGTGCCAGCTTGGGGGCGCGAGAGACCCAGTACTTC
v_gene: TRBV5-4; d_gene: .; j_gene: TRBJ1-1; abundance: .; CDR3aa: CASSLAGLTEAFF; CDR3nt: TGTGCCAGCAGCTTGGCGGGCCTCACTGAAGCTTTCTTT
v_gene: TRBV27; d_gene: TRBD2; j_gene: TRBJ2-7; abundance: .; CDR3aa: CASQGLAEYEQYF; CDR3nt: TGTGCCAGCCAGGGACTAGCGGAATACGAGCAGTACTTC
v_gene: TRBV2; d_gene: .; j_gene: TRBJ2-7; abundance: .; CDR3aa: CASSEAQALTYEQYF; CDR3nt: TGTGCCAGCAGTGAAGCGCAAGCGTTGACCTACGAGCAGTACTTC
v_gene: TRBV10-2; d_gene: .; j_gene: TRBJ2-2; abundance: .; CDR3aa: CAILTGALTGELFF; CDR3nt: TGCGCCATCTTGACGGGGGCCCTAACCGGGGAGCTGTTTTTT
v_gene: TRBV27; d_gene: TRBD1; j_gene: TRBJ2-6; abundance: .; CDR3aa: CASSLIGGPAGANVLTF; CDR3nt: TGTGCCAGCAGTTTGATAGGGGGCCCCGCTGGGGCCAACGTCCTGACTTTC
v_gene: TRBV10-3; d_gene: .; j_gene: TRBJ2-6; abundance: once; CDR3aa: CAISSEGPGANVLTF; CDR3nt: TGTGCCATCAGCTCCGAGGGCCCTGGGGCCAACGTCCTGACTTTC
v_gene: TRBV7-9; d_gene: TRBD2; j_gene: TRBJ2-7; abundance: .; CDR3aa: CASSSRRTSGSSYEQYF; CDR3nt: TGTGCCAGCAGCTCTAGAAGGACTAGCGGGAGCTCCTACGAGCAGTACTTC
v_gene: TRBV9; d_gene: TRBD2; j_gene: TRBJ2-7; abundance: .; CDR3aa: CASSVGLAGGEQYF; CDR3nt: TGTGCCAGCAGCGTAGGGCTAGCGGGAGGCGAGCAGTACTTC
v_gene: TRBV29-1; d_gene: TRBD1; j_gene: TRBJ1-3; abundance: .; CDR3aa: CSVGEGARGNTIYF; CDR3nt: TGCAGCGTTGGTGAGGGGGCGCGTGGAAACACCATATATTTT
v_gene: TRBV7-9; d_gene: .; j_gene: TRBJ1-1; abundance: few; CDR3aa: CASSRAGTEAFF; CDR3nt: TGTGCCAGCAGCCGAGCCGGGACAGAAGCTTTCTTT
v_gene: TRBV29-1; d_gene: .; j_gene: TRBJ2-6; abundance: .; CDR3aa: CSVEGQGPGANVLTF; CDR3nt: TGCAGCGTTGAAGGGCAGGGACCTGGGGCCAACGTCCTGACTTTC
v_gene: TRBV23-1; d_gene: .; j_gene: TRBJ1-5; abundance: .; CDR3aa: CASSQSSGSANQPQHF; CDR3nt: TGCGCCAGCAGTCAATCTTCAGGATCGGCTAATCAGCCCCAGCATTTT
v_gene: TRBV11-2; d_gene: .; j_gene: TRBJ2-2; abundance: once; CDR3aa: CASSLQAGELFF; CDR3nt: TGTGCCAGCAGCCTCCAAGCCGGGGAGCTGTTTTTT
v_gene: TRBV27; d_gene: .; j_gene: TRBJ1-1; abundance: .; CDR3aa: CASSLTPKVRTENTEAFF; CDR3nt: TGTGCCAGCAGTTTAACTCCTAAGGTGAGGACAGAGAACACTGAAGCTTTCTTT
v_gene: TRBV6-4; d_gene: TRBD2; j_gene: TRBJ2-3; abundance: once; CDR3aa: CASSDSGLAGGPTFTDTQYF; CDR3nt: TGTGCCAGCAGTGACTCAGGTCTAGCGGGAGGGCCAACGTTCACAGATACGCAGTATTTT
v_gene: TRBV27; d_gene: TRBD1; j_gene: TRBJ2-7; abundance: .; CDR3aa: CASTGTGNSYEQYF; CDR3nt: TGTGCCAGCACCGGGACAGGGAATTCCTACGAGCAGTACTTC
v_gene: TRBV27; d_gene: TRBD2; j_gene: TRBJ2-7; abundance: .; CDR3aa: CASRERGWAYEQYF; CDR3nt: TGTGCCAGCAGGGAGCGGGGTTGGGCCTACGAGCAGTACTTC
v_gene: TRBV28; d_gene: .; j_gene: TRBJ1-4; abundance: .; CDR3aa: CASSFRVTNEKLFF; CDR3nt: TGTGCCAGCAGTTTCCGGGTAACTAATGAAAAACTGTTTTTT
v_gene: TRBV4-3; d_gene: TRBD2; j_gene: TRBJ2-2; abundance: .; CDR3aa: CASSQGSSGIGGELFF; CDR3nt: TGCGCCAGCAGCCAAGGGTCTAGCGGGATCGGTGGGGAGCTGTTTTTT
v_gene: TRBV7-9; d_gene: TRBD2; j_gene: TRBJ2-1; abundance: .; CDR3aa: CASSPGIAGSGDEQFF; CDR3nt: TGTGCCAGCAGCCCAGGGATAGCGGGTTCGGGGGATGAGCAGTTCTTC
v_gene: TRBV4-2; d_gene: .; j_gene: TRBJ2-1; abundance: .; CDR3aa: CASSQKAPTSNEQFF; CDR3nt: TGTGCCAGCAGCCAAAAGGCGCCGACTAGCAATGAGCAGTTCTTC
v_gene: TRBV19; d_gene: TRBD1; j_gene: TRBJ1-2; abundance: .; CDR3aa: CASKEDRVAGYTF; CDR3nt: TGTGCCAGTAAGGAGGACAGGGTGGCTGGCTACACCTTC
v_gene: TRBV4-1; d_gene: .; j_gene: TRBJ2-7; abundance: .; CDR3aa: CASSQEPGVKVYEQYF; CDR3nt: TGCGCCAGCAGCCAAGAACCGGGAGTGAAGGTTTACGAGCAGTACTTC
v_gene: TRBV7-6; d_gene: TRBD2; j_gene: TRBJ2-7; abundance: .; CDR3aa: CASSFAREGFPYEQYF; CDR3nt: TGTGCCAGCAGCTTTGCCCGGGAGGGATTCCCCTACGAGCAGTACTTC
v_gene: TRBV19; d_gene: TRBD1; j_gene: TRBJ2-7; abundance: .; CDR3aa: CASSRDRVPYEQYF; CDR3nt: TGTGCCAGTAGTAGGGACAGGGTGCCCTACGAGCAGTACTTC
v_gene: TRBV30; d_gene: .; j_gene: TRBJ2-1; abundance: .; CDR3aa: CAWSALQGSILYNEQFF; CDR3nt: TGTGCCTGGAGTGCCCTACAGGGTTCCATCCTATACAATGAGCAGTTCTTC
v_gene: TRBV7-9; d_gene: .; j_gene: TRBJ2-3; abundance: .; CDR3aa: CASSLVGGRTDTQYF; CDR3nt: TGTGCCAGCAGCTTAGTAGGGGGTCGCACAGATACGCAGTATTTT
v_gene: TRBV4-3; d_gene: .; j_gene: TRBJ2-2; abundance: .; CDR3aa: CASSLIKGSGGELFF; CDR3nt: TGCGCCAGCAGCCTCATAAAGGGTTCTGGGGGGGAGCTGTTTTTT
v_gene: TRBV5-5; d_gene: .; j_gene: TRBJ2-7; abundance: .; CDR3aa: CASSFWTAAYYEQYF; CDR3nt: TGTGCCAGCAGCTTTTGGACAGCGGCATACTACGAGCAGTACTTC
v_gene: TRBV7-9; d_gene: TRBD1; j_gene: TRBJ2-3; abundance: .; CDR3aa: CASSPRGRDRGTDTQYF; CDR3nt: TGTGCCAGCAGTCCCAGGGGCAGGGACAGGGGCACAGATACGCAGTATTTT
v_gene: TRBV27; d_gene: .; j_gene: TRBJ2-7; abundance: .; CDR3aa: CASSLSRAGTYEQYF; CDR3nt: TGTGCCAGCAGTTTATCCCGAGCCGGGACCTACGAGCAGTACTTC